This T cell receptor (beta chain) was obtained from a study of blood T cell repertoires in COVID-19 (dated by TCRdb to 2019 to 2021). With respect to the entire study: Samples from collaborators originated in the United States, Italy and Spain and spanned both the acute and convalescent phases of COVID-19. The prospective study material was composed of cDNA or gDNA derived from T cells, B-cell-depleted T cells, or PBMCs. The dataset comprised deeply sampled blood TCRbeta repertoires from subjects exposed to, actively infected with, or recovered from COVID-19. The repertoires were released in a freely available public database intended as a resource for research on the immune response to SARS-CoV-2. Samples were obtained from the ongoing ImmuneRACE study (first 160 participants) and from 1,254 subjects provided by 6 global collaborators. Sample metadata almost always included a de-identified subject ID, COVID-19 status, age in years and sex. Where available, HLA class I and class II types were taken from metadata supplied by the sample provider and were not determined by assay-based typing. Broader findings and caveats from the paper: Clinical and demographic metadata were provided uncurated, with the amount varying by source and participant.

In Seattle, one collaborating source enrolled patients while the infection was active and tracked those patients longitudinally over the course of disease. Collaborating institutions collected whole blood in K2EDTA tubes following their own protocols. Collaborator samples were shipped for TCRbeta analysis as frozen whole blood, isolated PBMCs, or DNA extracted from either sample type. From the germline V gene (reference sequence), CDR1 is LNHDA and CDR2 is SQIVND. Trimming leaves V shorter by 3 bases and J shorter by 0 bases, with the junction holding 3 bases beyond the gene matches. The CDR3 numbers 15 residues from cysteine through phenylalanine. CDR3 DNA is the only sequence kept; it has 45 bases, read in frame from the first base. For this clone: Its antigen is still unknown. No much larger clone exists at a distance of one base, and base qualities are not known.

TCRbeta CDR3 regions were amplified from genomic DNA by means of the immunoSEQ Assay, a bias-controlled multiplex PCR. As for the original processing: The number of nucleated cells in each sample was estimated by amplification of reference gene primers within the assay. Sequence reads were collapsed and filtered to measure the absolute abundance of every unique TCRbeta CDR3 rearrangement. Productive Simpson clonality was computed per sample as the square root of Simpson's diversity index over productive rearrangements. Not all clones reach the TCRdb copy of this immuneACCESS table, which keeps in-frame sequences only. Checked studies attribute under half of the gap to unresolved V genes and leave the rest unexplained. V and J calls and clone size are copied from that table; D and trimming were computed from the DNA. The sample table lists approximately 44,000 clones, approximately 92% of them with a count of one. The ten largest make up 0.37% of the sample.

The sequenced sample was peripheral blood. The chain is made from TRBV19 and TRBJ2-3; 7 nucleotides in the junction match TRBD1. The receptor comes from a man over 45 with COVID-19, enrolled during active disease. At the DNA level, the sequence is TGTGCCAGTAGTATCCGGGGACAGAGCACAGATACGCAGTATTTT. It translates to CASSIRGQSTDTQYF.